These 13 T cell receptor beta chains came from one sample sequenced in a study of blood T cell repertoires in COVID-19. Data came from immunoSEQ multiplex PCR; TCRdb stores just in-frame clones and leaves some out. The sample yields about 260,000 clones, about 82% seen once. The sample taken for sequencing was PBMCs or T cells enriched from blood (not recorded which). The receptor source for this set is a woman aged 50 to 60 who had recovered from COVID-19.

This chain links TRBV30 with TRBJ1-2; the D gene is possibly TRBD1 (6 bases). V lost 4 bases and J 6 bases, leaving 15 bases between the germline ends. Germline V CDR1 and CDR2: GTSNPN, SVGIG (reference sequence). CDR3 length equals 13 residues. The CDR3 DNA follows: TGTGCCTGGACCAGGGGCTTGGGGGATGGCTACACCTTC. It specifies CAWTRGLGDGYTF.

The rearrangement links TRBV7-3 to TRBJ1-3; 7 bases agree with TRBD1. This CDR3 is built from 14 residues. V dropped 6 bases and J dropped 4; count of bases not matched to a gene: 6. Germline V gene lookup returns CDR1 SGHTA and CDR2 FQGTGA. The CDR3 is CASRPPGQGNTIYF. The CDR3, as DNA: TGTGCCAGCAGACCTCCGGGACAGGGAAACACCATATATTTT.

The V gene is TRBV5-1, the J gene TRBJ1-4, with TRBD1 identical over 7 bases. V shed 3 bases, J shed 3 bases, and the junction held 8 bases outside the gene matches. The CDR3 has 16 amino acids. Germline CDR1 and CDR2: SGHRS and YFSETQ. The CDR3 protein is CASSYDKGAANEKLFF. CDR3 DNA: TGCGCCAGCAGCTATGATAAGGGGGCCGCTAATGAAAAACTGTTTTTT.

Concerning this clone: Other DNA sequences in this specimen translate into the identical CDR3. The gene calls are TRBV19 and TRBJ1-5; D is perhaps TRBD1 (5 bases). CDR1 and CDR2 from the germline V gene are LNHDA and SQIVND (reference sequence). Trimming stripped 3 bases from V and 2 bases from J, with 14 bases between. The length of the CDR3 is 16 residues. This CDR3 is CASSIGSGGGNQPQHF. The CDR3 bases are TGTGCCAGTAGTATTGGTTCGGGAGGGGGCAATCAGCCCCAGCATTTT.

The chain links TRBV4-1 to TRBJ1-5; TRBD1 is a possible D gene (5 bases). The CDR3 is 16 residues long. CDR1 is MGHRA and CDR2 is YSYEKL in the germline V gene. V was cut by 1 base and J by 5 bases, with 15 bases left in between. The CDR3 DNA is TGCGCCAGCAGCCAAGTGCCGGGGGGGGAGTATCAGCCCCAGCATTTT. The encoded protein is CASSQVPGGEYQPQHF.

The chain uses TRBV18 and TRBJ2-2; TRBD1 aligns across 9 bases. The CDR3 is 16 amino acids. The V gene's germline CDR1 is KGHSH and CDR2 LQKENI. Unmatched junction bases numbered 8, after V lost 6 bases and J lost 3 bases. Here the CDR3 DNA reads TGTGCCAGCTCGCAGAACAGGGGGCTCGACACCGGGGAGCTGTTTTTT. Its protein is CASSQNRGLDTGELFF.

This chain joins TRBV9 and TRBJ2-2; 12 nucleotides align to TRBD2. The CDR3 covers 16 residues. Germline trimming cut 3 bases from V and 5 bases from J; bases unmatched to any gene: 5. The germline V gene has CDR1 SGDLS and CDR2 YYNGEE. The CDR3 reads CASSARLAGVTGELFF. As DNA, the CDR3 is TGTGCCAGCAGCGCCCGACTAGCGGGGGTGACCGGGGAGCTGTTTTTT.

V and J are TRBV24-1 and TRBJ1-5; the D gene is possibly TRBD1 (6 bases). V was shortened by 3 bases and J by 2 bases, with 13 bases between the two germline ends. This CDR3 has 16 residues. CDR1 and CDR2 from the germline V gene are KGHDR and SFDVKD. CDR3 nucleotides: TGTGCCACCAGTGATACAACAGGGCGGGGCAATCAGCCCCAGCATTTT. Translated, it gives CATSDTTGRGNQPQHF.

This clone was picked up one time. This rearrangement joins TRBV6-2 or TRBV6-3 to TRBJ2-1; 14 bases agree with TRBD2. With V trimmed by 6 bases and J by 8 bases, 21 bases remained unmatched. The CDR3 has 20 residues. CDR1 and CDR2 from the germline V gene are MNHEY and SVGEGT. The CDR3 DNA sequence: TGTGCCAGCAGCCGAAATGCACGGACTAGCGGGAGGTTCCCTGGGGATGAGCAGTTCTTC. It specifies CASSRNARTSGRFPGDEQFF.

As to this clone: At one end, the junction sequence differs from germline, possibly due to a read error. The chain has TRBV19 and TRBJ1-5; no clear D. The CDR3 extends over 16 amino acids. CDR1 LNHDA and CDR2 SQIVND come from the germline V gene (reference sequence). The CDR3 DNA reads as TGTGCCAGTAGTATAAGCGGGCGGAGAAACAATCGGCCCCAGCATTTT. It codes for CASSISGRRNNRPQHF.

The V gene is TRBV3-1 (or the pseudogene TRBV3-2), the J gene TRBJ2-7; 9 nucleotides match TRBD1. Germline assignment: CDR1 LGHDT and CDR2 YNNKEL (reference sequence). Trimming cost V 3 bases and J 2 bases; bases outside gene matches: 8. The CDR3 contains 16 residues. The CDR3 DNA reads as TGTGCCAGCAGCCAGCCTGGGACAGGGCGGACCTACGAGCAGTACTTC. This encodes CASSQPGTGRTYEQYF.

The rearrangement links TRBV5-5 to TRBJ2-3, with TRBD2 matching over 10 bases. Trimming removed 4 bases from V and 1 base from J; junction bases left unmatched: 15. The CDR3 has 19 residues. The germline V gene encodes CDR1 SGHKS and CDR2 YYEKEE (reference sequence). Here the CDR3 reads CASSPGTSARLGRTDTQYF. For the CDR3, the DNA is TGTGCCAGCAGCCCCGGGACTAGCGCTCGATTGGGGCGCACAGATACGCAGTATTTT.

The chain links TRBV18 to TRBJ2-7; D is ambiguous. This CDR3 has 12 residues. CDR1 and CDR2 (germline): KGHSH, LQKENI. Between the trimmed V and J ends, which lost 6 bases and 6 bases, there was a span of 12 bases. The CDR3: CASSPLGTEQYF. The DNA of the CDR3 is TGTGCCAGCTCGCCCCTGGGCACCGAGCAGTACTTC.